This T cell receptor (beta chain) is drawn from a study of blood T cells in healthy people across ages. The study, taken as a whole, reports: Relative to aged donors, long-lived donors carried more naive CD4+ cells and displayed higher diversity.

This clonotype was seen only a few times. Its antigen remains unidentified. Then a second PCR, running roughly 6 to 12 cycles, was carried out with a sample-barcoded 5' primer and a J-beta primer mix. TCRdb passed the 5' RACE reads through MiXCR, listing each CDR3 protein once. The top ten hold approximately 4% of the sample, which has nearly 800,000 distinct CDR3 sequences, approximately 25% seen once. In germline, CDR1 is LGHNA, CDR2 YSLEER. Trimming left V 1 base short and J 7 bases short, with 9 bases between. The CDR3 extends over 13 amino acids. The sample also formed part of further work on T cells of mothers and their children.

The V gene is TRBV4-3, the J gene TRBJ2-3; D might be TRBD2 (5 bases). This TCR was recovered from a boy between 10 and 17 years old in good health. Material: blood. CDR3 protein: CASSQGTGNTQYF. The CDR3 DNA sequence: TGCGCCAGCAGCCAAGGGACGGGGAATACGCAGTATTTT.